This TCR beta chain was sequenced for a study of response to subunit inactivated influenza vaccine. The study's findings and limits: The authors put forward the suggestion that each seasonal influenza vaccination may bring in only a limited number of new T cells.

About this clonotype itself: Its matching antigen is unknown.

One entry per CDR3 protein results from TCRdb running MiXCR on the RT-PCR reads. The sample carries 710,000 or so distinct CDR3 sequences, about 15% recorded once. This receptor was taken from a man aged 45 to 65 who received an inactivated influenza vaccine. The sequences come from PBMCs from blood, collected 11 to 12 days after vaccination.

CDR3 DNA: TGTGCCAGCAGCCAAGATCGGCAGGCCTTTAACGAGCAGTACTTC. Translating gives CASSQDRQAFNEQYF. This chain connects TRBV3-1 to TRBJ2-7; no clear D. Trimming removed 0 bases from V and 5 bases from J, with 14 bases in between. Germline CDR1 and CDR2: LGHDT and YNNKEL (reference sequence). This CDR3 has 15 residues.